Shown below are 6 T cell receptor beta chains from a single sample sequenced in a study of CD8 T cells in Susac syndrome. RNA in amounts of roughly 0.5 to 1 ug was reverse transcribed with random hexamers. MiXCR, run by TCRdb on the immunoSEQ multiplex PCR reads, gives a single entry per CDR3 protein. The table has about 130,000 distinct CDR3 sequences, more than 90% seen once. The sequencing sample was made of CD4+ T cells from PBMCs. The receptors stem from a human donor in good health.

The chain carries TRBV5-1 and TRBJ2-5; TRBD1 might be the D (7 bases). Between the trimmed V and J ends, which lost 5 bases and 5 bases, there was a span of 16 bases. This CDR3 is 14 amino acids long. The germline gives CDR1 SGHRS, CDR2 YFSETQ. CDR3 loop: CASSEGAGGETQYF. CDR3 in DNA: TGCGCCAGCAGTGAGGGGGCCGGAGGGGAGACCCAGTACTTC.

A few counts support this clonotype. This chain connects TRBV28 to TRBJ2-2; TRBD2 agrees at 8 bases. V trimming: 5 bases; J trimming: 1 base; junction bases outside the gene matches: 3. Germline CDR1 and CDR2: MDHEN and SYDVKM. The CDR3 contains 15 residues. CDR3 in DNA: TGTGCCAGCAGTCGGCTAGCGGGGAACACCGGGGAGCTGTTTTTT. Translated, it gives CASSRLAGNTGELFF.

The gene calls are TRBV2 and TRBJ2-7; 8 bases are a match to TRBD1. After removal of 5 bases from V and 3 bases from J, the junction contained 6 bases not matched to a gene. The CDR3 length is 14 residues. Germline V gene lookup returns CDR1 SNHLY and CDR2 FYNNEI. CDR3 DNA sequence: TGTGCCAGCAGTCCGGGACAGGTGGTCTACGAGCAGTACTTC. Translating it yields CASSPGQVVYEQYF.

V usage is TRBV30 and J usage is TRBJ2-3; the D gene is possibly TRBD1 (5 bases). Trimming left V 3 bases short and J 0 bases short, with 13 bases between. Germline V gene data show CDR1 as GTSNPN and CDR2 as SVGIG (reference sequence). This CDR3 has 15 residues. DNA of the CDR3: TGTGCCTGGAGCCCGACAGTGAGTAGCACAGATACGCAGTATTTT. It codes for CAWSPTVSSTDTQYF.

The rearrangement links TRBV12-3 or TRBV12-4 to TRBJ2-2; no clear D gene. The CDR3 totals 15 residues. V shed 4 bases and J shed 8 bases, with 17 bases lying between them. In DNA, the CDR3 is TGTGCCAGCAGTTCGCTAGGTCCTCCTCGTGGGGAGCTGTTTTTT. Protein product: CASSSLGPPRGELFF.

This clonotype has a single count. The chain has TRBV18 and TRBJ1-2; the D gene is possibly TRBD1 (5 bases). V was shortened by 3 bases and J by 3 bases, with 14 bases between the two germline ends. The germline V gene has CDR1 KGHSH and CDR2 LQKENI. The CDR3 loop spans 15 amino acids. DNA of the CDR3: TGTGCCAGCTCACCTAGTCAGGGAATCCACTATGGCTACACCTTC. This gives the protein CASSPSQGIHYGYTF.